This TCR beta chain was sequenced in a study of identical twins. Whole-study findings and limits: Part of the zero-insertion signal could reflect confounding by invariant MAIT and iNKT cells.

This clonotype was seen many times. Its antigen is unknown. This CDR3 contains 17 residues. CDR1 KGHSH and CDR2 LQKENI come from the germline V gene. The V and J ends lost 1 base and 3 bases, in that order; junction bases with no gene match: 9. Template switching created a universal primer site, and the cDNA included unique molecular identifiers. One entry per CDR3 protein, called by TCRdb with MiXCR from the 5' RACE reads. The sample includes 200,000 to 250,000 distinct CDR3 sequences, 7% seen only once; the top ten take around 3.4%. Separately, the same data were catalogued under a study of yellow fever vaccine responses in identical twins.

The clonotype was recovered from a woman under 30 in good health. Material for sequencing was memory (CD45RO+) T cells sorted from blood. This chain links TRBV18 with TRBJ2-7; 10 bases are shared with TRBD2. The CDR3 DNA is TGTGCCAGCTCACCACTGGGAGGGCTAGCGGGAGTCTACGAGCAGTACTTC. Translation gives CASSPLGGLAGVYEQYF.